This TCR beta chain is drawn from a study of blood T cell repertoires in COVID-19 (dated by TCRdb to the early 2020s). As for the study more broadly: Samples from collaborators originated in the United States, Italy and Spain and spanned both the acute and convalescent phases of COVID-19. The prospective study material was composed of cDNA or gDNA derived from T cells, B-cell-depleted T cells, or PBMCs. Deeply sampled blood TCRbeta repertoires from subjects exposed to, actively infected with, or recovered from COVID-19 were included in the dataset. The repertoires were released in a freely available public database meant as a resource for research on the immune response to SARS-CoV-2. The samples were drawn from the first 160 participants of the ongoing ImmuneRACE study and from 1,254 subjects provided by 6 global collaborators. The sample metadata nearly always contained a de-identified subject ID, COVID-19 status, age in years and sex. Where HLA class I and class II types were available, the types were taken from metadata supplied by the sample provider, not from assay-based typing.

The immunoSEQ Assay, a bias-controlled multiplex PCR, was used to amplify TCRbeta CDR3 regions from genomic DNA. The published analysis was carried out like this. The number of nucleated cells in each sample was estimated from the amplification of reference gene primers within the assay. To quantify the absolute abundance of each unique TCRbeta CDR3 rearrangement, sequence reads were collapsed and filtered. For each sample, productive Simpson clonality was calculated as the square root of Simpson's diversity index across productive rearrangements. TCRdb provides this immuneACCESS table in a form limited to in-frame rearrangements. Some clones are lacking; in checked studies, under half of them reflect an unresolved V gene, and why the rest are absent is not known. D and trimming come from the DNA, and the V and J calls and clone size come from that table. This sample is represented by approximately 270,000 clones; roughly 84% of them were singletons. Clones ranked in the top ten supply about 1% of the sample.

One collaborating source in Seattle enrolled patients during active infection and followed them longitudinally through the course of disease. Each collaborating institution followed its own protocols to collect whole blood in K2EDTA tubes. Collaborator samples were shipped for TCRbeta analysis as frozen whole blood, isolated PBMCs, or DNA extracted from either sample type. Study-wide conclusions, independent of this receptor: The amount of clinical and demographic metadata varied by source and participant and was provided uncurated.

In its sample, this clone was seen a few times. Its antigen has not been determined. Nothing much larger sits one base from this clone, and base qualities are not available. V is cut by 4 bases and J by 1 base, and the space between the germline ends is 7 bases. Based on the germline V gene, the CDR1 and CDR2 sequences are MNHEY and SVGEGT. The CDR3 sequence holds 13 residues, the cysteine and phenylalanine included. The only DNA kept is the CDR3, 39 bases in frame from the first base. The source of this sequence is a human donor with COVID-19, enrolled during active disease. The donor label of this sample is uncertain. Sequenced sample: peripheral blood. The chain was built from TRBV6-2 or TRBV6-3 and TRBJ1-1; the D segment cannot be called with confidence. The nucleotides read TGTGCCAGCAGTTCCCCTTCGAACACTGAAGCTTTCTTT. Translated, this gives CASSSPSNTEAFF.